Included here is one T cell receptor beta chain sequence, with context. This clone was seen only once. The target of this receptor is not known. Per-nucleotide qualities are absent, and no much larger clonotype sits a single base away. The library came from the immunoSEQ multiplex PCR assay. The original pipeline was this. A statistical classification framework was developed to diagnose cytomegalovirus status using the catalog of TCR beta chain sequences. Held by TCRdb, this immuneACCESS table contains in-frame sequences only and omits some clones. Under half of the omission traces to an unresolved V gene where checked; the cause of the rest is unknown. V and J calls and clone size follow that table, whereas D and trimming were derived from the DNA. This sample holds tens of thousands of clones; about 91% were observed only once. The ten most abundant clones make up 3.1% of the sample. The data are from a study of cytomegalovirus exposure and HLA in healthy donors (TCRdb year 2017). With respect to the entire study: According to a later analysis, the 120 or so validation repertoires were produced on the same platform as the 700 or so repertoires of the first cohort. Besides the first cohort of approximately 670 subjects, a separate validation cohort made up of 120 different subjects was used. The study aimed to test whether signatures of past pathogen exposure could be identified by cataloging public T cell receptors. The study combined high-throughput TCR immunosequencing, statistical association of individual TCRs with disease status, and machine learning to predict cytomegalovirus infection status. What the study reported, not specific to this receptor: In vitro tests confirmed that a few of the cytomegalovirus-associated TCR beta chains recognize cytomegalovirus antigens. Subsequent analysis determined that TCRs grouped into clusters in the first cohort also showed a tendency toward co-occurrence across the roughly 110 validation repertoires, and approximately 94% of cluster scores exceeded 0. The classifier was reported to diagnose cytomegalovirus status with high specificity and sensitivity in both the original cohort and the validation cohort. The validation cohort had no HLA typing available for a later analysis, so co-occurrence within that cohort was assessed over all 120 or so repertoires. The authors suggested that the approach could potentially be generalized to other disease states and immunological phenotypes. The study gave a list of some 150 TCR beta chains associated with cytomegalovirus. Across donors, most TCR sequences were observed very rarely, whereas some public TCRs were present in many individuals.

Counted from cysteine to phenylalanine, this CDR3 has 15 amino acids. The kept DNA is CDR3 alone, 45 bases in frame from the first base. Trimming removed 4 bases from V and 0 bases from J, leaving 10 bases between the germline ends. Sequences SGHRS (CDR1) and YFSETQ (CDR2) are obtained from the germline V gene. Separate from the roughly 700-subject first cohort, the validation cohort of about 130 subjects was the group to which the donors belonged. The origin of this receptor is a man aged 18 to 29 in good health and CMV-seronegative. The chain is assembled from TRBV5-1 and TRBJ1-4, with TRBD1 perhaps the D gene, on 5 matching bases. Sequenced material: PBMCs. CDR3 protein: CASSLRQPTNEKLFF. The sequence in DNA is TGCGCCAGCAGCCTGCGACAGCCAACTAATGAAAAACTGTTTTTT.